Shown below are 17 T cell receptor beta chains from a single sample sequenced in a study of blood T cell repertoires in COVID-19. Generated by immunoSEQ multiplex PCR, the TCRdb table keeps only in-frame clones and is missing some. The sample has 150,000 to 200,000 clones, around 86% seen once. Material for sequencing was peripheral blood. The source of these receptors is a man aged 35 to 55 with acute or convalescent COVID-19.

J is TRBJ1-5 and V is TRBV6-5; 9 nucleotides align to TRBD1. Germline V CDR1 and CDR2: MNHEY, SVGAGI. V was pared by 5 bases and J by 7 bases, with 3 bases of the junction left unmatched. The CDR3 totals 13 residues. The CDR3 DNA is TGTGCCAGCAGTATAACAGGGGGCCAGCCCCAGCATTTT. It yields the protein CASSITGGQPQHF.

This clone appeared a few times. The J gene is TRBJ2-2, the V gene TRBV10-3; D is perhaps TRBD2 (6 bases). CDR1 ENHRY and CDR2 SYGVKD come from the germline V gene. V was shortened by 1 base and J by 0 bases, with 15 bases between the two germline ends. The CDR3 covers 18 residues. The CDR3: CAISEYVAARANTGELFF. DNA for the CDR3: TGTGCCATCAGTGAGTATGTAGCGGCCAGGGCGAACACCGGGGAGCTGTTTTTT.

The gene calls are TRBV5-4 and TRBJ2-7, with unresolved D. The CDR3 totals 13 residues. Per germline, CDR1 SGHNT and CDR2 YYREEE (reference sequence). Trimming took off 0 bases at V and 0 bases at J, with 4 bases between the two ends. As DNA, the CDR3 is TGTGCCAGCAGCTTGGCAGGCTCCTACGAGCAGTACTTC. Residues: CASSLAGSYEQYF.

This clone was picked up a small number of times. Other DNA sequences in the same sample also yield this CDR3. The V and J genes are TRBV3-1 (or the pseudogene TRBV3-2) and TRBJ1-1; D is undetermined. The CDR3 runs to 11 residues. The V gene's germline CDR1 is LGHDT and CDR2 YNNKEL (reference sequence). The ends were cut back, 1 base at V and 8 bases at J, with 5 bases in the middle. DNA for the CDR3: TGTGCCAGCAGCCAAGGGCGGGAAGCTTTCTTT. Translating gives CASSQGREAFF.

This clone was recorded only once. This chain links TRBV4-3 with TRBJ2-3, with TRBD1 identical over 8 bases. Germline V lookup: CDR1 LGHNA, CDR2 YSLEER. The length of the CDR3 is 16 residues. V gave up 5 bases and J gave up 2 bases; unmatched junction bases: 9. CDR3 DNA: TGCGCCAGCAGCTTTCGGGACAGGCAAAACACAGATACGCAGTATTTT. Translated, it gives CASSFRDRQNTDTQYF.

DNA of the CDR3: TGCGCCAGCAGGCCGCGCACACCGACCGGGGTGAACACTGAAGCTTTCTTT. It encodes CASRPRTPTGVNTEAFF. V gene TRBV5-1 combines with J gene TRBJ1-1, with no clear D. The CDR3 runs to 17 residues. V was pared by 5 bases and J by 0 bases, with 20 bases between. Germline CDR1 is SGHRS and CDR2 is YFSETQ.

The V gene is TRBV10-3, the J gene TRBJ1-3; TRBD1 aligns across 7 bases. Losses at the gene ends were 6 bases for V and 0 bases for J; bases not matched to a gene: 8. The V gene's germline CDR1 is ENHRY and CDR2 SYGVKD. The CDR3 is 16 residues long. For the CDR3, the DNA is TGTGCCATCAGGGAGACAGGGAAGAGCTCTGGAAACACCATATATTTT. The encoded protein is CAIRETGKSSGNTIYF.

This clone was recorded only once. The genes are TRBV20-1 and TRBJ1-2; 7 nucleotides align to TRBD1. Trimming cost V 4 bases and J 7 bases; bases outside gene matches: 3. The CDR3 extends over 11 amino acids. Per germline, CDR1 DFQATT and CDR2 SNEGSKA (reference sequence). The CDR3, as DNA: TGCAGTGCTAAGGGGGCGGGTGGCTACACCTTC. This codes for CSAKGAGGYTF.

The rearrangement joins TRBV29-1 to TRBJ2-7, with 9 bases identical to TRBD1. In germline, CDR1 is SQVTM, CDR2 ANQGSEA. The CDR3 contains 12 residues. The trim removed 7 bases at V and 6 bases at J, leaving 7 bases unmatched. In DNA form, the CDR3 reads TGCAGCGGGGGGGACAGGGCAATCGAGCAGTACTTC. Its translation: CSGGDRAIEQYF.

Remarks on this clone: One end of the junction varies from germline; a read error may be responsible. The chain joins TRBV7-9 to TRBJ2-5, with 14 bases lining up with TRBD2. The CDR3 length is 18 residues. CDR1 is SEHNR, CDR2 FQNEAQ, per germline (reference sequence). The CDR3 nucleotides read TGTGCCTGCAGCTCTAACCGGGAAGGGACTAGCGGGGGCGAGACCCAGTACTTC. This gives the protein CACSSNREGTSGGETQYF. Using reference TRBV7-9 and TRBJ2-5 for the parts outside the CDR3, the full variable domain is DTGVSQNPRHKITKRGQNVTFRCDPISEHNRLYWYRQTLGQGPEFLTYFQNEAQLEKSRLLSDRFSAERPKGSFSTLEIQRTEQGDSAMYLCACSSNREGTSGGETQYFGPGTRLLVL.

This chain links TRBV28 with TRBJ2-7; D gene ambiguous. The CDR3 is 14 residues long. The V gene lost 8 bases and the J gene lost 2 bases, with 16 bases spanning the gap. In germline, CDR1 is MDHEN, CDR2 SYDVKM. CDR3 sequence: CASSSAGFAYEQYF. The CDR3 nucleotides read TGTGCCAGCTCCTCAGCCGGGTTTGCCTACGAGCAGTACTTC.

The chain is built from TRBV6-1 and TRBJ1-2; 9 bases map to TRBD1. This CDR3 comprises 14 residues. After removal of 2 bases from V and 7 bases from J, the junction contained 5 bases not matched to a gene. Germline values: CDR1 MNHNS, CDR2 SASEGT. The CDR3 is CASSELGQGAGYTF. DNA for the CDR3: TGTGCCAGCAGTGAATTGGGACAGGGCGCTGGCTACACCTTC.

This clone was recorded a few times. In DNA, the CDR3 is TGTGCCAGCAGCCCCCTAGCGAATGAGCAGTTCTTC. Protein product: CASSPLANEQFF. The chain recombines TRBV11-2 with TRBJ2-1, with D perhaps matching TRBD2 (6 bases). This CDR3 spans 12 amino acids. Germline CDR1 reads SGHAT; CDR2 reads FQNNGV. Trimming shortened V by 5 bases and J by 7 bases, and 9 bases separated the two germline ends.

The rearrangement uses TRBV28 and TRBJ1-1; perhaps TRBD1 as D (6 bases). V was shortened by 5 bases and J by 0 bases, with 22 bases between the two germline ends. This CDR3 is built from 18 residues. Germline assignment: CDR1 MDHEN and CDR2 SYDVKM. In DNA form, the CDR3 reads TGTGCCAGCAGTAAACTACAGGGTCAGGGGCCTATGAACACTGAAGCTTTCTTT. As protein: CASSKLQGQGPMNTEAFF.

In its sample, this clone was seen once. This CDR3 reads CASSRSGGARETQYF. As DNA, the CDR3 is TGTGCCAGCAGCCGTAGCGGGGGGGCCCGGGAGACCCAGTACTTC. V is TRBV2 and J is TRBJ2-5, with 11 bases lining up with TRBD2. Germline CDR1 reads SNHLY; CDR2 reads FYNNEI. V shed 6 bases, J shed 5 bases, and the junction held 8 bases outside the gene matches. The length of the CDR3 is 15 residues.

This chain joins TRBV21-1 and TRBJ2-1; the table's D call of TRBD1 was not tested on the DNA. TRBV21-1 is labeled a pseudogene. The CDR3 is 18 residues long. The CDR3 spells CARLVPSPYPGSYNEQFF. The CDR3 bases are TGTGCCAGGTTAGTGCCAAGTCCCTACCCAGGATCCTACAATGAGCAGTTCTTC.

The J gene is TRBJ2-3, the V gene TRBV2, with D tentatively TRBD1 (5 bases). Germline V gene lookup returns CDR1 SNHLY and CDR2 FYNNEI. The germline V and J ends were trimmed by 6 bases and 6 bases, with 13 bases remaining between them. The CDR3 runs to 13 residues. CDR3 sequence (DNA): TGTGCCAGCAGGGACCCAGGGTACGATACGCAGTATTTT. This codes for CASRDPGYDTQYF.